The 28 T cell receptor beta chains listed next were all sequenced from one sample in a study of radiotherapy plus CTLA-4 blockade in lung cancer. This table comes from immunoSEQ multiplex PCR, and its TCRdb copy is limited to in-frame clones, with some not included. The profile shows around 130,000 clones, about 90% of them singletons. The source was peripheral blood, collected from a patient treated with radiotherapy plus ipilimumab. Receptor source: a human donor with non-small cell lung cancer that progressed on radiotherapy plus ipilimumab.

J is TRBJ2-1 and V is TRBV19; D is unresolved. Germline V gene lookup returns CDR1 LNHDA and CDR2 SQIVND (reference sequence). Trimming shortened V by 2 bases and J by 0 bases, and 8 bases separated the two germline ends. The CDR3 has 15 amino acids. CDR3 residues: CASSIRQSSYNEQFF. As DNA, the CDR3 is TGTGCCAGTAGTATACGGCAGTCCTCCTACAATGAGCAGTTCTTC.

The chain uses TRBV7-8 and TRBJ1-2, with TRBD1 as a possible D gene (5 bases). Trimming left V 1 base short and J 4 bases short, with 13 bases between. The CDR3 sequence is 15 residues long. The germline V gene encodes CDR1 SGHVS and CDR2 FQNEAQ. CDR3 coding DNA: TGTGCCAGCAGCTTAGTGCAGGGAACAGGCTATGGCTACACCTTC. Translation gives CASSLVQGTGYGYTF.

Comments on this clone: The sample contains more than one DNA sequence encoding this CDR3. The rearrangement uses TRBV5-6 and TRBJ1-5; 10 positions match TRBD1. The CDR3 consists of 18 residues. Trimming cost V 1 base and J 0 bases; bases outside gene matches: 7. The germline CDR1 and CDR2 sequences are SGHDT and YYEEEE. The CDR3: CASSLSFGTGASNQPQHF. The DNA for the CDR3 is TGTGCCAGCAGCTTGTCCTTCGGGACAGGGGCTAGCAATCAGCCCCAGCATTTT.

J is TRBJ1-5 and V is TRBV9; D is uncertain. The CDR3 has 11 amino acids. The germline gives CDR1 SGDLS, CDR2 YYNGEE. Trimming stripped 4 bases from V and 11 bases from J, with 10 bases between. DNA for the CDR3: TGTGCCAGCAGCTCGGAGTTGTCCCAGCATTTT. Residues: CASSSELSQHF. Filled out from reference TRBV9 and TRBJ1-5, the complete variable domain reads DSGVTQTPKHLITATGQRVTLRCSPRSGDLSVYWYQQSLDQGLQFLIQYYNGEERAKGNILERFSAQQFPDLHSELNLSSLELGDSALYFCASSSELSQHFGDGTRLSIL.

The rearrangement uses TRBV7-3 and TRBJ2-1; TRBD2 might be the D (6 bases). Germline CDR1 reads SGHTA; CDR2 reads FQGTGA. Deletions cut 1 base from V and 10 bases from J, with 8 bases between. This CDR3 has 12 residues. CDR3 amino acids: CASSLIGGEQFF. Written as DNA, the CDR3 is TGTGCCAGCAGCTTAATTGGGGGGGAGCAGTTCTTC. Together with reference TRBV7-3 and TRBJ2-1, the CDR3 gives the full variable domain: GAGVSQTPSNKVTEKGKYVELRCDPISGHTALYWYRQSLGQGPEFLIYFQGTGAADDSGLPNDRFFAVRPEGSVSTLKIQRTERGDSAVYLCASSLIGGEQFFGPGTRLTVL.

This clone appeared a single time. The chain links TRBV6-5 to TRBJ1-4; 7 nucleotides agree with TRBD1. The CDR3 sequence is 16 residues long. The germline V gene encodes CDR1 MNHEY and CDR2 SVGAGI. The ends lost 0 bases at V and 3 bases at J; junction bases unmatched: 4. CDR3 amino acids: CASSYSTGSANEKLFF. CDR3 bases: TGTGCCAGCAGTTACTCGACAGGGTCAGCTAATGAAAAACTGTTTTTT.

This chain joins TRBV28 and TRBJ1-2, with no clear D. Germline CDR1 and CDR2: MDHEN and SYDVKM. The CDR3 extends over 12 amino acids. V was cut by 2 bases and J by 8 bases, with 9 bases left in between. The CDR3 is CASSLVTGGYTF. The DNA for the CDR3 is TGTGCCAGCAGTTTAGTCACGGGCGGCTACACCTTC.

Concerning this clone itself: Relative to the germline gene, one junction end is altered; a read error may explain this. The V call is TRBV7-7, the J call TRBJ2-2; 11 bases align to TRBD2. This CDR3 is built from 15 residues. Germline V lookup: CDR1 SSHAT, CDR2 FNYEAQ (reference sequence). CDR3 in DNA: TGTGCTAGCAGCTTTCTAGCGGGAGGAACCGGGGAGCTGTTTTTT. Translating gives CASSFLAGGTGELFF.

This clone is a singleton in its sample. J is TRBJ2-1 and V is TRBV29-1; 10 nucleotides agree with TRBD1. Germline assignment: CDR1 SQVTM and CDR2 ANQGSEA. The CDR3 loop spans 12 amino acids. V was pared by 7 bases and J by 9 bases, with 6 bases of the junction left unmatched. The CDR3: CSGGQGGGEQFF. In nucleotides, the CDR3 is TGCAGCGGCGGACAGGGGGGGGGTGAGCAGTTCTTC.

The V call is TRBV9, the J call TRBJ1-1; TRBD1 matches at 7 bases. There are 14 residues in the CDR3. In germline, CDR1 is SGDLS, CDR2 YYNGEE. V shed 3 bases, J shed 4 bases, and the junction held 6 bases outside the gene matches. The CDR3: CASSGRQGVTEAFF. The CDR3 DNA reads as TGTGCCAGCAGCGGACGACAGGGCGTCACTGAAGCTTTCTTT.

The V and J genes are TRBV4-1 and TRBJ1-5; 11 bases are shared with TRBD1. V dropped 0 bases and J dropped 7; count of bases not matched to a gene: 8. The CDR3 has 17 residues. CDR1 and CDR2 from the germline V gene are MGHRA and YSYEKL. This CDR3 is CASSQEGGTGGRQPQHF. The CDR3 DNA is TGCGCCAGCAGCCAAGAGGGGGGGACAGGGGGTAGGCAGCCCCAGCATTTT.

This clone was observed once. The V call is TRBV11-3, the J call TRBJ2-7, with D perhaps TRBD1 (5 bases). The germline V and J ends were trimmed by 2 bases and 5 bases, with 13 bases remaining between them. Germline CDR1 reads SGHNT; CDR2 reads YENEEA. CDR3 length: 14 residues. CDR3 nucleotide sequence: TGTGCCAGCAGCTTATACTCCGACAGAGACGAGCAGTACTTC. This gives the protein CASSLYSDRDEQYF. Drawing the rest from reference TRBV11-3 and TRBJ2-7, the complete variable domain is EAGVVQSPRYKIIEKKQPVAFWCNPISGHNTLYWYLQNLGQGPELLIRYENEEAVDDSQLPKDRFSAERLKGVDSTLKIQPAELGDSAVYLCASSLYSDRDEQYFGPGTRLTVT.

CDR3 loop: CASSLVAQGASGYTF. Written as DNA, the CDR3 is TGCGCCAGCAGCTTGGTGGCACAGGGGGCGAGTGGCTACACCTTC. The J gene is TRBJ1-2, the V gene TRBV5-1, with 9 bases lining up with TRBD1. Germline V gives CDR1 SGHRS, CDR2 YFSETQ. This CDR3 comprises 15 residues. V dropped 0 bases and J dropped 7; count of bases not matched to a gene: 7. Based on the CDR3 plus reference TRBV5-1 and TRBJ1-2, the full variable domain is KAGVTQTPRYLIKTRGQQVTLSCSPISGHRSVSWYQQTPGQGLQFLFEYFSETQRNKGNFPGRFSGRQFSNSRSEMNVSTLELGDSALYLCASSLVAQGASGYTFGSGTRLTVV.

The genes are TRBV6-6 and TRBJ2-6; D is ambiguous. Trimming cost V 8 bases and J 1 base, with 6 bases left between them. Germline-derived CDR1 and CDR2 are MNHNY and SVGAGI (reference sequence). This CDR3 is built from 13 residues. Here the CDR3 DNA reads TGTGCCAGCGGAAAGTCTGGGGCCAACGTCCTGACTTTC. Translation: CASGKSGANVLTF.

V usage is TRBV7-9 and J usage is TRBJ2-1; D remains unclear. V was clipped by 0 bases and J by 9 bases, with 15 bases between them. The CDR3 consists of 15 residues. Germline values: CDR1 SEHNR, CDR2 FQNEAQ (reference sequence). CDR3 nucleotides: TGTGCCAGCAGCTTAGCCCCTCCCGCGCGGCCTGAGCAGTTCTTC. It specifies CASSLAPPARPEQFF.

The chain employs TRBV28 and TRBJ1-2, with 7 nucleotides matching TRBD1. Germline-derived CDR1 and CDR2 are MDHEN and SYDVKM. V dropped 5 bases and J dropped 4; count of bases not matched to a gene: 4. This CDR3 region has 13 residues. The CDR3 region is CASSVTGVYGYTF. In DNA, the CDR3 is TGTGCCAGCAGTGTTACAGGGGTCTATGGCTACACCTTC.

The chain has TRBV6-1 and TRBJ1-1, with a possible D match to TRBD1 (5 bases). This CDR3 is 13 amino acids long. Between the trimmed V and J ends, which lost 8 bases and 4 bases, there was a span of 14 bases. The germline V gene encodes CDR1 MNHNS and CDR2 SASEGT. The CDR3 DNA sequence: TGTGCCAGCGGGGCGGGTAGGGGCACTGAAGCTTTCTTT. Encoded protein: CASGAGRGTEAFF.

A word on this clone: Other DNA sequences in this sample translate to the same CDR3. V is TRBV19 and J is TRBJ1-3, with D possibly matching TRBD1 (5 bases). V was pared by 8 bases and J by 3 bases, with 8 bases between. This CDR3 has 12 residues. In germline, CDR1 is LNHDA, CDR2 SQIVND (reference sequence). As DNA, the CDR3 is TGTGCCAGTTCGGGGGGTGGAAACACCATATATTTT. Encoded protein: CASSGGGNTIYF.

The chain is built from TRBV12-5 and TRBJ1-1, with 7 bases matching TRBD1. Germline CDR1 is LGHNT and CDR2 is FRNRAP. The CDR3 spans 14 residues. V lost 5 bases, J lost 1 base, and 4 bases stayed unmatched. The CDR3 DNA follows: TGTGCTAGTGGTCCAGGGGGACGGAACACTGAAGCTTTCTTT. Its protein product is CASGPGGRNTEAFF.

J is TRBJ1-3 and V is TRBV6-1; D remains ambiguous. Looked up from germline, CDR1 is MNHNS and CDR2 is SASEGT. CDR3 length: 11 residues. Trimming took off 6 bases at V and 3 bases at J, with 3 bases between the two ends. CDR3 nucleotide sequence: TGTGCCAGCAGGATTGGAAACACCATATATTTT. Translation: CASRIGNTIYF.

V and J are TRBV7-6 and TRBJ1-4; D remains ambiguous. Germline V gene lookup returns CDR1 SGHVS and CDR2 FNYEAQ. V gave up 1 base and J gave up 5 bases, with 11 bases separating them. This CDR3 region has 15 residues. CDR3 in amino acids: CASSLEGDRNEKLFF. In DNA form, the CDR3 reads TGTGCCAGCAGCTTAGAGGGCGACCGGAATGAAAAACTGTTTTTT. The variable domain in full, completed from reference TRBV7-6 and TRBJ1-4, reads GAGVSQSPRYKVTKRGQDVALRCDPISGHVSLYWYRQALGQGPEFLTYFNYEAQQDKSGLPNDRFSAERPEGSISTLTIQRTEQRDSAMYRCASSLEGDRNEKLFFGSGTQLSVL.

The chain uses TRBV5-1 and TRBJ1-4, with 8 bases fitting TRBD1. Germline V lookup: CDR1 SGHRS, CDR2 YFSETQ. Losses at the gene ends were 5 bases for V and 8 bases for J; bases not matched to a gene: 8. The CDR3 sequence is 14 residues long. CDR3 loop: CASREGTGGEKLFF. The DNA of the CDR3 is TGCGCCAGCAGGGAAGGGACAGGAGGCGAAAAACTGTTTTTT. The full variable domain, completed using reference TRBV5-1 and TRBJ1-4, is KAGVTQTPRYLIKTRGQQVTLSCSPISGHRSVSWYQQTPGQGLQFLFEYFSETQRNKGNFPGRFSGRQFSNSRSEMNVSTLELGDSALYLCASREGTGGEKLFFGSGTQLSVL.

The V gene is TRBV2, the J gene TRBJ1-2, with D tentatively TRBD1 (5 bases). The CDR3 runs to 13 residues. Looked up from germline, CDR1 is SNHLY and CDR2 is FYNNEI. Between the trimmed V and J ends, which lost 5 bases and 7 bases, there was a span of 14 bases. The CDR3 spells CASSTQEYIGYTF. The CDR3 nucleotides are TGTGCCAGCAGTACACAGGAGTACATTGGCTACACCTTC. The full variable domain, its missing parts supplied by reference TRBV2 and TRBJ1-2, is EPEVTQTPSHQVTQMGQEVILRCVPISNHLYFYWYRQILGQKVEFLVSFYNNEISEKSEIFDDQFSVERPDGSNFTLKIRSTKLEDSAMYFCASSTQEYIGYTFGSGTRLTVV.

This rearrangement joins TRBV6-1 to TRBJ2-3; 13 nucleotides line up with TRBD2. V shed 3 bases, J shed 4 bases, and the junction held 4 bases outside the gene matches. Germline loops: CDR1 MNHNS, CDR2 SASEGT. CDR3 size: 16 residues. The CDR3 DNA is TGTGCCAGCAGTGAGACTAGCGGGAGGATGGCAGATACGCAGTATTTT. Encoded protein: CASSETSGRMADTQYF.

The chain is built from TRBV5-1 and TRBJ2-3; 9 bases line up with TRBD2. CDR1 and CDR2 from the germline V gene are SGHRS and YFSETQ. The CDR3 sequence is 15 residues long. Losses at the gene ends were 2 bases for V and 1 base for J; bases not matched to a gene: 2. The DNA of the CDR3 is TGCGCCAGCAGCTTTCAGCGGGAGGGCACAGATACGCAGTATTTT. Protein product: CASSFQREGTDTQYF.

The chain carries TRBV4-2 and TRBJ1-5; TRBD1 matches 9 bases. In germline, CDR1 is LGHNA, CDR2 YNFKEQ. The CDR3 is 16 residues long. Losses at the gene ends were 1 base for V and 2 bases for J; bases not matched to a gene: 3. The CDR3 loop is CASSQGDRVGNQPQHF. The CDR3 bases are TGTGCCAGCAGCCAAGGGGACAGGGTTGGCAATCAGCCCCAGCATTTT.

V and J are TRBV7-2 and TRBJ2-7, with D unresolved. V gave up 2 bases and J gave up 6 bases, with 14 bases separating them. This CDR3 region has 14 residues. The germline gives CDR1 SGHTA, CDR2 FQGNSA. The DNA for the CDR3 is TGTGCCAGCAGCTTATCTCCCTCTTTTCGCGAGCAGTACTTC. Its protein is CASSLSPSFREQYF.

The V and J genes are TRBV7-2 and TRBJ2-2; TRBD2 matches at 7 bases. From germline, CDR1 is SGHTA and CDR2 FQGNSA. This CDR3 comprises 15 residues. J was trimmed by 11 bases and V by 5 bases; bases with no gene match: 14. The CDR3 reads CASSLILRGFGELFF. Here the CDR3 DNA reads TGTGCCAGCAGCCTCATTCTGCGGGGGTTCGGAGAGCTGTTTTTT.